This passage covers 15 T cell receptor beta chains from one sample sequenced in a study of graft-versus-host responses after intestinal transplantation. Antigens of these TCRs are unknown. Here immunoSEQ multiplex PCR was the method, and the copy in TCRdb shows in-frame clones only, minus some. Of some 93,000 clones in the sample, around nine tenths were seen once. This material consisted of unstimulated CD8+ T cells sorted from spleen or lymph node cells, taken before intestinal transplant. The origin of the receptors is a human donor who received an intestinal transplant.

V is TRBV7-9 and J is TRBJ2-1; TRBD2 matches 8 bases. This CDR3 region has 15 residues. Trimming at V came to 0 bases and at J to 4 bases, leaving 2 bases not matched to a gene. In germline, CDR1 is SEHNR, CDR2 FQNEAQ (reference sequence). CDR3 bases: TGTGCCAGCAGCTTAGCTAGCGGGGTATACAATGAGCAGTTCTTC. Amino acids: CASSLASGVYNEQFF.

The chain uses TRBV19 and TRBJ2-7, with TRBD2 identical over 8 bases. The CDR3 is 14 amino acids. In germline, CDR1 is LNHDA, CDR2 SQIVND (reference sequence). The V gene end was trimmed by 5 bases and the J gene end by 1 base; junction bases not matched to a gene: 4. The DNA of the CDR3 is TGTGCCAGTAGTTGGGCGGGAGGTTCCTACGAGCAGTACTTC. Amino acid sequence: CASSWAGGSYEQYF.

In DNA form, the CDR3 reads TGTGCCAGTAGTATCAAGGGGGACACTGAAGCTTTCTTT. This gives the protein CASSIKGDTEAFF. The chain is built from TRBV19 and TRBJ1-1, with D possibly matching TRBD1 (6 bases). Germline V gives CDR1 LNHDA, CDR2 SQIVND (reference sequence). V was shortened by 3 bases and J by 3 bases, with 8 bases between the two germline ends. The CDR3 length is 13 residues.

V and J are TRBV15 and TRBJ2-2; 8 nucleotides match TRBD2. Germline V gene lookup returns CDR1 LNHNV and CDR2 YYDKDF (reference sequence). V shed 3 bases, J shed 0 bases, and the junction held 3 bases outside the gene matches. CDR3 length: 16 residues. This CDR3 is CATSSSSGANTGELFF. The CDR3 bases are TGTGCCACCAGCAGTAGTAGCGGGGCGAACACCGGGGAGCTGTTTTTT.

CDR3 sequence: CASSLGHLFSDEQFF. CDR3 coding DNA: TGTGCCAGCAGCTTAGGCCACCTATTCAGCGATGAGCAGTTCTTC. The rearrangement uses TRBV13 and TRBJ2-1, with unresolved D. Germline lookup yields CDR1 PRHDT and CDR2 FYEKMQ (reference sequence). The CDR3 spans 15 residues. V was pared by 0 bases and J by 8 bases, with 14 bases between.

The CDR3 reads CASSEIKYGQGIVVGNTIYF. The CDR3 nucleotides are TGCGCCAGCAGTGAGATTAAGTACGGACAGGGGATTGTTGTCGGAAACACCATATATTTT. This chain uses TRBV10-1 with TRBJ1-3; 9 bases line up with TRBD1. V lost 2 bases and J lost 4; bases outside the gene matches: 18. The CDR3 totals 20 residues. CDR1 and CDR2 (germline): WNHNN, SYGVQD (reference sequence).

The V gene is TRBV28, the J gene TRBJ1-5; D call uncertain. This CDR3 spans 13 amino acids. The V end lost 3 bases, the J end lost 7 bases, and 10 bases lay between the germline ends. Germline V lookup: CDR1 MDHEN, CDR2 SYDVKM. The CDR3 sequence: CASSFSGSQPQHF. Here the CDR3 DNA reads TGTGCCAGCAGTTTTTCGGGGTCCCAGCCCCAGCATTTT.

CDR3 residues: CASSMGQAAYGYTF. CDR3 DNA sequence: TGTGCCAGCAGTATGGGACAGGCGGCCTATGGCTACACCTTC. The rearrangement uses TRBV27 and TRBJ1-2, with 8 bases that match TRBD1. The CDR3 sequence is 14 residues long. From germline, CDR1 is MNHEY and CDR2 SMNVEV (reference sequence). The V gene end was trimmed by 5 bases and the J gene end by 4 bases; junction bases not matched to a gene: 6.

This chain links TRBV4-1 with TRBJ1-5, with TRBD1 matching 8 bases. The CDR3 is made up of 17 amino acids. The V gene end was trimmed by 1 base and the J gene end by 6 bases; junction bases not matched to a gene: 11. Germline CDR1 and CDR2: MGHRA and YSYEKL. The DNA of the CDR3 is TGCGCCAGCAGCCAAGCCCACGATCGACAGGGGTCTCAGCCCCAGCATTTT. Its translation: CASSQAHDRQGSQPQHF.

This clone was detected once. V is TRBV27 and J is TRBJ2-1, with 9 bases aligning to TRBD2. CDR1 is MNHEY and CDR2 is SMNVEV in the germline V gene (reference sequence). V shed 4 bases and J 8 bases; nucleotides not matched to a gene: 12. The CDR3 totals 16 residues. The CDR3 coding sequence is TGTGCCAGCAGTTCATATAGCGGGAGTACGGTATATGAGCAGTTCTTC. Protein sequence: CASSSYSGSTVYEQFF.

This chain connects TRBV6-1 to TRBJ2-1, with a possible D match to TRBD2 (5 bases). CDR3 length equals 14 residues. Germline values: CDR1 MNHNS, CDR2 SASEGT. Trimming removed 2 bases from V and 6 bases from J, with 11 bases in between. The CDR3: CASSETRRFNEQFF. The CDR3 DNA sequence: TGTGCCAGCAGTGAAACAAGGAGGTTCAATGAGCAGTTCTTC.

This sequence joins TRBV6-1 and TRBJ2-7; D is possibly TRBD1 (6 bases). From germline, CDR1 is MNHNS and CDR2 SASEGT. The CDR3 spans 15 residues. The germline V and J ends were trimmed by 2 bases and 3 bases, with 14 bases remaining between them. The CDR3 is CASSERQVPYYEQYF. CDR3 nucleotide sequence: TGTGCCAGCAGTGAAAGACAGGTCCCTTACTACGAGCAGTACTTC.

The gene calls are TRBV4-1 and TRBJ2-7, with 9 bases matching TRBD2. The CDR3 covers 16 residues. CDR1 is MGHRA, CDR2 YSYEKL, per germline. With 3 bases clipped from V and 5 bases from J, the junction kept 11 bases outside the gene matches. CDR3 in DNA: TGCGCCAGCAGCCAGGGCGCACTAGCGGGCAGCCACGAGCAGTACTTC. Amino acid sequence: CASSQGALAGSHEQYF.

The chain employs TRBV5-1 and TRBJ2-7; 7 positions match TRBD1. The V gene end was trimmed by 1 base and the J gene end by 2 bases; junction bases not matched to a gene: 3. Germline CDR1 and CDR2: SGHRS and YFSETQ. The CDR3 is 14 residues long. The CDR3 loop reads CASSLWDSTYEQYF. DNA of the CDR3: TGCGCCAGCAGCTTGTGGGACAGCACCTACGAGCAGTACTTC.

The chain joins TRBV9 to TRBJ2-5; the match to TRBD2 covers 14 bases. J gave up 4 bases and V 4 bases, and 12 bases lay outside the gene matches. Germline V lookup: CDR1 SGDLS, CDR2 YYNGEE. The CDR3 spans 18 residues. The CDR3 nucleotides read TGTGCCAGCAGCCCCCTGGGACGACTAGCGGGGGGGCCAGAGACCCAGTACTTC. Encoded protein: CASSPLGRLAGGPETQYF.